A single sample gave rise to the 20 T cell receptor beta chains below, sequenced in a study of vaccination and CD4 T cells after COVID-19 (dated by TCRdb to between 2021 and 2024). Their specific antigens are unknown. This specimen's treatment or condition label, per the study, means: 10-day PBMC culture with coronavirus spike peptide pools or control peptides (ViraFEST assay). Library preparation employed PCR. This sample was sequenced with an Illumina iSeq 100. DNA from cultured CD4+ T cells underwent TCR sequencing with the Oncomine TCR Beta short-read assay at the Johns Hopkins FTIC core. TCRdb cleaned the public reads at Q25 with fastp, built clones with MiXCR and kept in-frame beta chains. Each CDR3 protein gets just one entry, which takes the most common genes and DNA from the rows behind it. A total of 21,000 or so distinct CDR3 sequences appear in this sample, 70% of them only once. The ten largest make up roughly 8.7% of the sample.

The source material was CD4+ T cells from blood, cultured in vitro. Every receptor here comes from a human donor who had recovered from COVID-19.

The gene calls are TRBV20-1 and TRBJ1-2; D gene uncertain. The CDR3 is 14 residues long. CDR1 DFQATT and CDR2 SNEGSKA come from the germline V gene (reference sequence). With 2 bases removed from V and 8 bases from J, the gap between germline ends came to 18 bases. CDR3 amino acids: CSARQRRVAQGYTF. The CDR3 nucleotides read TGCAGTGCTAGACAGCGGCGTGTGGCACAGGGCTACACCTTC.

This chain uses TRBV28 with TRBJ2-7; D might be TRBD2 (7 bases). The germline V gene encodes CDR1 MDHEN and CDR2 SYDVKM. The CDR3 extends over 15 amino acids. V shed 7 bases and J shed 3 bases, with 19 bases lying between them. In DNA, the CDR3 is TGTGCCAGCAAAAGTCGGGGGGCGGGGGTCTACGAGCAGTACTTC. This encodes CASKSRGAGVYEQYF.

The chain uses TRBV19 and TRBJ1-5, with a weak D call TRBD1 (5 bases). CDR1 is LNHDA, CDR2 SQIVND, per germline (reference sequence). V lost 8 bases and J 1 base, leaving 15 bases between the germline ends. CDR3 length: 15 residues. The CDR3 DNA reads as TGTGCCAGTTCGGGACGGTATCTAAGCAATCAGCCCCAGCATTTT. This translates into CASSGRYLSNQPQHF.

CDR3 coding DNA: TGTGCCAGCAGTTACCGGGGGGCCGGGGAGCTGTTTTTT. Translation gives CASSYRGAGELFF. This chain connects TRBV6-5 to TRBJ2-2; 7 positions match TRBD2. In germline, CDR1 is MNHEY, CDR2 SVGAGI. V shed 2 bases and J 6 bases; nucleotides not matched to a gene: 0. The CDR3 loop spans 13 amino acids.

The chain couples TRBV15 to TRBJ1-6; the D gene is possibly TRBD1 (5 bases). V gave up 0 bases and J gave up 10 bases, with 13 bases separating them. Germline values: CDR1 LNHNV, CDR2 YYDKDF (reference sequence). This CDR3 region has 15 residues. The CDR3 region has the DNA TGTGCCACCAGCAGAGATCCCCGCCGGGGGTCACCCCTCCACTTT. It translates to CATSRDPRRGSPLHF.

J is TRBJ2-5 and V is TRBV7-9, with D possibly matching TRBD1 (6 bases). V gave up 5 bases and J gave up 0 bases, with 13 bases separating them. CDR1 SEHNR and CDR2 FQNEAQ come from the germline V gene (reference sequence). CDR3 length: 15 residues. CDR3 amino acids: CASSTGQTYQETQYF. CDR3 nucleotides: TGTGCCAGCAGCACAGGACAGACGTACCAAGAGACCCAGTACTTC.

The chain uses TRBV20-1 and TRBJ1-5; 12 bases line up with TRBD1. The CDR3 spans 15 residues. Germline loops: CDR1 DFQATT, CDR2 SNEGSKA (reference sequence). V lost 3 bases, J lost 4 bases, and 4 bases stayed unmatched. The CDR3 here is CSARGTGGLNQPQHF. The CDR3 coding sequence is TGCAGTGCTAGGGGGACAGGGGGCCTGAATCAGCCCCAGCATTTT.

The chain employs TRBV7-6 and TRBJ1-6; D possibly corresponds to TRBD1 (5 bases). V dropped 4 bases and J dropped 7 bases, with 17 bases sitting between them. CDR1 and CDR2 from the germline V gene are SGHVS and FNYEAQ. The CDR3 runs to 16 residues. CDR3 sequence reads: CASSSPVRDRNSPLHF. CDR3 DNA: TGTGCCAGCAGCTCCCCCGTCAGGGATCGGAATTCACCCCTCCACTTT. The variable domain in full, completed from reference TRBV7-6 and TRBJ1-6, reads GAGVSQSPRYKVTKRGQDVALRCDPISGHVSLYWYRQALGQGPEFLTYFNYEAQQDKSGLPNDRFSAERPEGSISTLTIQRTEQRDSAMYRCASSSPVRDRNSPLHFGNGTRLTVT.

This clonotype has more than one count but fewer than ten. CDR3 protein: CAWIEQTGGVSYEQYF. As DNA, the CDR3 is TGTGCCTGGATAGAACAGACAGGGGGCGTAAGCTACGAGCAGTACTTC. The chain joins TRBV30 to TRBJ2-7, with TRBD1 identical over 10 bases. CDR1 and CDR2 (germline): GTSNPN, SVGIG (reference sequence). The CDR3 runs to 16 residues. The V and J ends lost 4 bases and 3 bases, in that order; junction bases with no gene match: 12. The full variable domain, its missing parts supplied by reference TRBV30 and TRBJ2-7, is SQTIHQWPATLVQPVGSPLSLECTVEGTSNPNLYWYRQAAGRGLQLLFYSVGIGQISSEVPQNLSASRPQDRQFILSSKKLLLSDSGFYLCAWIEQTGGVSYEQYFGPGTRLTVT.

This sequence joins TRBV6-2 or TRBV6-3 and TRBJ2-7, with 12 bases matching TRBD1. J was trimmed by 7 bases and V by 2 bases; bases with no gene match: 9. CDR1 is MNHEY and CDR2 is SVGEGT in the germline V gene. The CDR3 consists of 16 residues. The CDR3 bases are TGTGCCAGCAGTTACACACAGGGACAGGGGGCGATGGAGCAGTACTTC. It translates to CASSYTQGQGAMEQYF.

This chain links TRBV25-1 with TRBJ1-6; unclear D gene. Deletions cut 8 bases from V and 0 bases from J, with 8 bases between. CDR1 is MGHDK and CDR2 is SYGVNS in the germline V gene. This CDR3 is 14 amino acids long. The CDR3 nucleotides read TGTGCCAGCCAACAAAGCTCCTATAATTCACCCCTCCACTTT. This sequence encodes CASQQSSYNSPLHF.

The V and J genes are TRBV27 and TRBJ1-1; 7 nucleotides align to TRBD1. CDR3 length equals 18 residues. Per the germline V gene, CDR1 is MNHEY and CDR2 is SMNVEV (reference sequence). After removal of 4 bases from V and 0 bases from J, the junction contained 14 bases not matched to a gene. The CDR3 spells CASSSGRQGSAVNTEAFF. The CDR3 DNA follows: TGTGCCAGCAGTTCTGGGAGACAGGGCTCTGCAGTGAACACTGAAGCTTTCTTT.

The CDR3 region has the DNA TGTGCCAGCAGGACCTCCGGGACTAGCTCCTACAATGAGCAGTTCTTC. Its translation: CASRTSGTSSYNEQFF. This chain uses TRBV6-1 with TRBJ2-1; 8 bases match TRBD2. Germline CDR1 MNHNS, CDR2 SASEGT. This CDR3 contains 16 residues. The trim removed 6 bases at V and 0 bases at J, leaving 7 bases unmatched.

The chain links TRBV6-1 to TRBJ2-2; 12 positions agree with TRBD2. The CDR3 is 17 amino acids. The germline gives CDR1 MNHNS, CDR2 SASEGT. V gave up 1 base and J gave up 6 bases; unmatched junction bases: 6. CDR3 loop: CASSEDLAGGPAGELFF. The CDR3 bases are TGTGCCAGCAGTGAAGACCTAGCGGGAGGGCCTGCCGGGGAGCTGTTTTTT.

The gene calls are TRBV11-3 and TRBJ1-1, with D unclear. The CDR3 runs 14 residues. Between the trimmed V and J ends, which lost 5 bases and 1 base, there was a span of 11 bases. CDR1 is SGHNT and CDR2 is YENEEA in the germline V gene. This CDR3 is CASSPRGRNTEAFF. DNA for the CDR3: TGTGCCAGCAGCCCTCGTGGGAGGAACACTGAAGCTTTCTTT.

In its sample, this clonotype was seen once. The chain recombines TRBV19 with TRBJ2-1, with D unresolved. Per germline, CDR1 LNHDA and CDR2 SQIVND (reference sequence). V shed 9 bases and J shed 8 bases, with 14 bases lying between them. The CDR3 has 12 residues. The CDR3 region has the DNA TGTGCCAGCGGAAACTTAGCCTATGAGCAGTTCTTC. Translating gives CASGNLAYEQFF. The whole variable domain, remainder taken from reference TRBV19 and TRBJ2-1, is DGGITQSPKYLFRKEGQNVTLSCEQNLNHDAMYWYRQDPGQGLRLIYYSQIVNDFQKGDIAEGYSVSREKKESFPLTVTSAQKNPTAFYLCASGNLAYEQFFGPGTRLTVL.

This clonotype appeared once. The chain recombines TRBV27 with TRBJ1-4; D not resolved. Germline CDR1 is MNHEY and CDR2 is SMNVEV (reference sequence). Trimming pared 0 bases from V and 4 bases from J, leaving 12 bases between. This CDR3 has 16 amino acids. The CDR3 is CASSLSIRVLNEKLFF. The CDR3 bases are TGTGCCAGCAGTTTATCGATTAGGGTTCTTAATGAAAAACTGTTTTTT. Full variable domain (rest looked up from reference TRBV27 and TRBJ1-4): EAQVTQNPRYLITVTGKKLTVTCSQNMNHEYMSWYRQDPGLGLRQIYYSMNVEVTDKGDVPEGYKVSRKEKRNFPLILESPSPNQTSLYFCASSLSIRVLNEKLFFGSGTQLSVL.

This clonotype was picked up a small number of times. Written as DNA, the CDR3 is TGTGCCAGTAGTCCGGACAGGGATAATGAAGCTTTCTTT. Translated, it gives CASSPDRDNEAFF. The chain has TRBV19 and TRBJ1-1; 8 bases are a match to TRBD1. Per the germline V gene, CDR1 is LNHDA and CDR2 is SQIVND (reference sequence). The ends lost 5 bases at V and 7 bases at J; junction bases unmatched: 6. CDR3 length: 13 residues.

The V and J genes are TRBV15 and TRBJ1-1; D uncertain. This CDR3 is built from 15 residues. CDR1 LNHNV and CDR2 YYDKDF come from the germline V gene (reference sequence). Deletions cut 0 bases from V and 4 bases from J, with 12 bases between. The DNA of the CDR3 is TGTGCCACCAGCAGAGATCTAGGGTGGAGCACTGAAGCTTTCTTT. Translating gives CATSRDLGWSTEAFF.

The chain joins TRBV6-2 or TRBV6-3 to TRBJ2-1; D call uncertain. Germline V gene data show CDR1 as MNHEY and CDR2 as SVGEGT. Trimming shortened V by 6 bases and J by 9 bases, and 18 bases separated the two germline ends. This CDR3 comprises 14 residues. CDR3 in amino acids: CASSPYFSSVEQFF. The CDR3 DNA reads as TGTGCCAGCAGCCCCTACTTTTCTTCAGTTGAGCAGTTCTTC.